This TCR beta chain was profiled in a study of T cells in narcolepsy. Study-level background: Healthy controls were enrolled alongside patients with narcolepsy type 1 or type 2.

Profiling relied on immunoSEQ multiplex PCR, and the TCRdb table lists in-frame clones only, not all of them. The data contain fewer than 40,000 clones, 81% of them seen just once; the ten biggest clones take up 2% to 2.5%. Notes on the study in general: Comparing one patient's CSF and blood CD4+ clonotypes highlighted HCRT- and TRIB2-specific autoreactive clonotypes. Autoreactive clone sequences were missing from some blood memory CD4+ repertoires. Blood of same and different patients, but not healthy controls, reportedly held recurring autoreactive clonotypes.

CDR3 length: 13 residues. V gave up 9 bases and J gave up 3 bases; unmatched junction bases: 5. Germline V lookup: CDR1 LNHDA, CDR2 SQIVND (reference sequence). Details on this clone: Its antigen is unknown.

The rearrangement uses TRBV19 and TRBJ2-5, with TRBD1 matching over 9 bases. This clonotype originated in a human donor in good health. The source material was memory (CD45RA-) CD4+ T cells from blood. CDR3 DNA: TGTGCCAGCGGACAGGGGCTGGAAGAGACCCAGTACTTC. It codes for CASGQGLEETQYF.